A selection of T cell receptor beta chains follows, all from one sample in a study of vaccination effects on CD4 cells after COVID-19. These receptors' targets are unknown. Produced via immunoSEQ multiplex PCR; TCRdb's table is partial and in-frame only. The sample holds under 60,000 clones; roughly three quarters are singletons and the top ten take over 5%. The source was CD4+ T cells from PBMCs cultured with HIV peptides, collected before COVID-19 vaccination. These receptors were collected from a human donor who had a prior SARS-CoV-2 infection. Both conserved end residues are part of each CDR3. A D gene is named only where the DNA matches it firmly. A row's size may be missing; if present it is once, few, many or a size class.

>TRBJ2-3|-|TRBV7-3|-
TGTGCCAGCAGCGGCGGGGGCTTCACAGATACGCAGTATTTT
CASSGGGFTDTQYF
>TRBJ1-3|-|TRBV18|-
TGTGCCAGCTCCATCGACAGGTCTGGAAACACCATATATTTT
CASSIDRSGNTIYF
>TRBJ2-7|-|TRBV10-3|-
TGTGCCATCAGTGAGGGTGACGAGCAGTACTTC
CAISEGDEQYF
>TRBJ1-4|-|TRBV6-6|-
TGTGCCAGCAGCTTTAATTTGGGTAAAATTCGGGAAAAACTGTTTTTT
CASSFNLGKIREKLFF
>TRBJ1-2|TRBD1|TRBV11-2|once
TGTGCCAGCAGCTTAGGACACAGGGGGCGCGGCCCCCTGGATGGCTACACCTTC
CASSLGHRGRGPLDGYTF
>TRBJ2-5|-|TRBV20-1|-
TGCAGTGCTAGTGTTTCCGTCGGGGAGACCCAGTACTTC
CSASVSVGETQYF
>TRBJ2-3|-|TRBV7-9|-
TGTGCCAGCAGCAGGGACACAGATACGCAGTATTTT
CASSRDTDTQYF
>TRBJ1-5|-|TRBV29-1|few
TGCAGCGTTGGATGGGATCAGCCCCAGCATTTT
CSVGWDQPQHF
>TRBJ2-7|TRBD2|TRBV2|-
TGTGCCAGCGGGCGCGGGGGGGGCCCCTACGAGCAGTACTTC
CASGRGGGPYEQYF
>TRBJ2-7|-|TRBV21-1|once
TGTGCCATCCGTCCCGGGACAGAAGCCTACGAGCAGTACTTC
CAIRPGTEAYEQYF
>TRBJ1-6|-|TRBV18|-
TGTGCCAGCTCACGGGACATGGGGAATTCACCCCTCCACTTT
CASSRDMGNSPLHF
>TRBJ1-5|-|TRBV6-2/TRBV6-3|-
TGTGCCAGCAGTTACTCGGGACATAGCAATCAGCCCCAGCATTTT
CASSYSGHSNQPQHF
>TRBJ2-3|TRBD2|TRBV9|-
TGTGCCAGCAGCGTAGCTACTGGGACTAGCGGGGGGGTGTTAGATACGCAGTATTTT
CASSVATGTSGGVLDTQYF
>TRBJ1-4|-|TRBV19|-
TGTGCCAGTAGTACCCCGAAGGGGAATAATGAAAAACTGTTTTTT
CASSTPKGNNEKLFF
>TRBJ1-6|TRBD1|TRBV6-1|-
TGTGCCAGCAGTGAAAAGCCCGGGACAGGTTCGAGCTCCTATAATTCACCCCTCCACTTT
CASSEKPGTGSSSYNSPLHF
>TRBJ2-7|TRBD1|TRBV5-1|once
TGCGCCAGCAGCCCCCAGGGGGCCGAGCAGTACTTC
CASSPQGAEQYF
>TRBJ1-3|-|TRBV2|-
TGTGCCAGCAGTGAAGAGGGGGGGTCTGGAAACACCATATATTTT
CASSEEGGSGNTIYF